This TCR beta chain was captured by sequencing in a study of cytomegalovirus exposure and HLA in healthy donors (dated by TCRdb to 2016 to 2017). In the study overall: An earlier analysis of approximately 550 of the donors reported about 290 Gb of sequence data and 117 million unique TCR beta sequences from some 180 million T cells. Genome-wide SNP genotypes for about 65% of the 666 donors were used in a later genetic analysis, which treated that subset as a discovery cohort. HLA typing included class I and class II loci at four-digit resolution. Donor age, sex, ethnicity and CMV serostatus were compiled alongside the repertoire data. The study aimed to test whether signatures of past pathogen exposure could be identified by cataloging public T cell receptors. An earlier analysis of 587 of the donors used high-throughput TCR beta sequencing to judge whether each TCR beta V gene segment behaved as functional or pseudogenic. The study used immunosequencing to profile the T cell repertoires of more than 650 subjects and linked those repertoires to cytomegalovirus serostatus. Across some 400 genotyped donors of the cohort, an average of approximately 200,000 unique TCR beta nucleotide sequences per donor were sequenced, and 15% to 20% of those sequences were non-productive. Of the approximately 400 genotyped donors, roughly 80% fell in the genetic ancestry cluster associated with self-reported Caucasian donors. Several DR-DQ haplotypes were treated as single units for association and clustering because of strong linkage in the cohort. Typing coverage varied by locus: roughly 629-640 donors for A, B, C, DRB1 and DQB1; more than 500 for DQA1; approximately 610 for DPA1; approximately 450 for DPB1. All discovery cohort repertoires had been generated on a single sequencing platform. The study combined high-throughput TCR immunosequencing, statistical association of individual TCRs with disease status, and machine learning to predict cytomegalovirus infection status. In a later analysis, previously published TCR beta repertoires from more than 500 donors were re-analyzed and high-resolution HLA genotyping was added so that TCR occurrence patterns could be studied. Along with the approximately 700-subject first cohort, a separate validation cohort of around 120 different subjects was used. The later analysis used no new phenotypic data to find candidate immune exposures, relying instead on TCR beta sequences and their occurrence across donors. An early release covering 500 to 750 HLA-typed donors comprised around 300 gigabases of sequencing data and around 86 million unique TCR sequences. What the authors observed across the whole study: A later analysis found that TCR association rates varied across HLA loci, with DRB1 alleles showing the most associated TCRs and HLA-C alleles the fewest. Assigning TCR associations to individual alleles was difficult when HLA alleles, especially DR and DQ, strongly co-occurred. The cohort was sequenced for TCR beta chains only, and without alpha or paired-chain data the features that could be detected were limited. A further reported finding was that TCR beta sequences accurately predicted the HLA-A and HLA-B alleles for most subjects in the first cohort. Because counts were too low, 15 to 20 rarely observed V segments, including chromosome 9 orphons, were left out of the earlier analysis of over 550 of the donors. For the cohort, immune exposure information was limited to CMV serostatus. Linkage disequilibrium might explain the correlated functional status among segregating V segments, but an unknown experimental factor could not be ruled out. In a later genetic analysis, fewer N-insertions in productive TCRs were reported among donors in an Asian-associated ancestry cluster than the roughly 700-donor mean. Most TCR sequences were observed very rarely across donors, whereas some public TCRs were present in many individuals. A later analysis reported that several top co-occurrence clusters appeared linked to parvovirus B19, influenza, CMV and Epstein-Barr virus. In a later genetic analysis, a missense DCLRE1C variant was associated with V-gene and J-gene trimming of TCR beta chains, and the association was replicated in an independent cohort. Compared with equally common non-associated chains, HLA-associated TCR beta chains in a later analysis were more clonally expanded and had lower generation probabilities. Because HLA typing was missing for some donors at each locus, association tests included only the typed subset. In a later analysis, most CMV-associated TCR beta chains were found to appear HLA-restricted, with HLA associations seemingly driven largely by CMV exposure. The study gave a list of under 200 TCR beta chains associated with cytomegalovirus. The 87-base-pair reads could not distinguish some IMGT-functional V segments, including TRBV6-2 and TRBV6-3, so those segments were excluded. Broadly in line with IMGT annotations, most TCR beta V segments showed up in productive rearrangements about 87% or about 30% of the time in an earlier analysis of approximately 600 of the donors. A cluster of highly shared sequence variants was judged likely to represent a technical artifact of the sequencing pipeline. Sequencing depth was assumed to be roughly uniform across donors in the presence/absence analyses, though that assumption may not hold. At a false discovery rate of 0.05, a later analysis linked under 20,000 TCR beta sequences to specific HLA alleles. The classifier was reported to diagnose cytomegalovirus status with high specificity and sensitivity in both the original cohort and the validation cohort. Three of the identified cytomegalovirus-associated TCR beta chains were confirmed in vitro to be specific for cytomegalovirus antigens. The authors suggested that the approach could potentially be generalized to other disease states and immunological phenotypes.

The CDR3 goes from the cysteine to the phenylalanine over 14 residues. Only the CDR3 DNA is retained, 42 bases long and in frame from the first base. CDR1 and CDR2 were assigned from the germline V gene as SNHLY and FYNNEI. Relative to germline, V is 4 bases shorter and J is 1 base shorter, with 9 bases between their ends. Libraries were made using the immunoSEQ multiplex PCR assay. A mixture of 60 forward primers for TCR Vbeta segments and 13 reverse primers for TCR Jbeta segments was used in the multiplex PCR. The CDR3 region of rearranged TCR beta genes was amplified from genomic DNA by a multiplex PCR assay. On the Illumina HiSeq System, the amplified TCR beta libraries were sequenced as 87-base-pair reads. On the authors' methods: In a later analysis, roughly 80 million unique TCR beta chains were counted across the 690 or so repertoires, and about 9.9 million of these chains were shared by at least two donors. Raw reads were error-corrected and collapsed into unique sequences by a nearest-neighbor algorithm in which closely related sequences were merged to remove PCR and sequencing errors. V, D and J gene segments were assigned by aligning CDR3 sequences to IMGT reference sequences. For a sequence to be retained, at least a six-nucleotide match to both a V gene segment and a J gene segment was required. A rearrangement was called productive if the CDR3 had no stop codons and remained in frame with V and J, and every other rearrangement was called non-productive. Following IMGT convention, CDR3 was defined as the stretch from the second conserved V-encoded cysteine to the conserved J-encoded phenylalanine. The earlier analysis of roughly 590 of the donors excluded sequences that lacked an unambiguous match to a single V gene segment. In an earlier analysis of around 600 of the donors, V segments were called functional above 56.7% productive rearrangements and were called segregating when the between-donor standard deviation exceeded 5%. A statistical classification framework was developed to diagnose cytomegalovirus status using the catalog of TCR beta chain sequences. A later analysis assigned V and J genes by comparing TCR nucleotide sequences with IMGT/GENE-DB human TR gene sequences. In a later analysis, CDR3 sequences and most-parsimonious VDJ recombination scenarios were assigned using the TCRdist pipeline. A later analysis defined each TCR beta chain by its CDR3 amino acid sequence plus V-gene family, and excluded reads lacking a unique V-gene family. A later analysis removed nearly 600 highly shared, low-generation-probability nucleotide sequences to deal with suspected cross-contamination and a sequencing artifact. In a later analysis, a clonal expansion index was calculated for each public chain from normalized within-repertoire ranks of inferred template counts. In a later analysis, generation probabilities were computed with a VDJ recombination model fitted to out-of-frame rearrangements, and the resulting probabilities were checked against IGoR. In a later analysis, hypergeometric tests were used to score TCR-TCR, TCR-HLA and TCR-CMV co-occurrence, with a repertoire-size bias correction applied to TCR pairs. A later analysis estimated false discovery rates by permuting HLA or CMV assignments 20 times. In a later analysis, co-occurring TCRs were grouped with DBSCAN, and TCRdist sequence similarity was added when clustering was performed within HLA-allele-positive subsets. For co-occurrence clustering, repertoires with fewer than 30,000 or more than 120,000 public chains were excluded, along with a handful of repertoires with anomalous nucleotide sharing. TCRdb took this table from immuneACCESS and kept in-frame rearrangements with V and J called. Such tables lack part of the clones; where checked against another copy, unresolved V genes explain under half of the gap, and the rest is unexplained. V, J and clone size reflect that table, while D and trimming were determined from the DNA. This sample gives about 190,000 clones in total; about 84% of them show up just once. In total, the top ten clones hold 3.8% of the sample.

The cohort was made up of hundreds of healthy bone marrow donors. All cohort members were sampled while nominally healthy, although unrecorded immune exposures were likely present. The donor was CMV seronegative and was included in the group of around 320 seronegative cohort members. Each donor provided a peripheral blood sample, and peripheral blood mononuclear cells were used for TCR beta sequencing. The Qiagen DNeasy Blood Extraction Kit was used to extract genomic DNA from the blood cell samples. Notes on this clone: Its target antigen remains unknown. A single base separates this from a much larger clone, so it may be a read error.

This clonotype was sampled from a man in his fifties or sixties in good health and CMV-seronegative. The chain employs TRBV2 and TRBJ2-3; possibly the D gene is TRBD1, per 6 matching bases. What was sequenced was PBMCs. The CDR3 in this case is CASSGAGGTDTQYF. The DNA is TGTGCCAGCAGTGGGGCAGGGGGCACAGATACGCAGTATTTT.